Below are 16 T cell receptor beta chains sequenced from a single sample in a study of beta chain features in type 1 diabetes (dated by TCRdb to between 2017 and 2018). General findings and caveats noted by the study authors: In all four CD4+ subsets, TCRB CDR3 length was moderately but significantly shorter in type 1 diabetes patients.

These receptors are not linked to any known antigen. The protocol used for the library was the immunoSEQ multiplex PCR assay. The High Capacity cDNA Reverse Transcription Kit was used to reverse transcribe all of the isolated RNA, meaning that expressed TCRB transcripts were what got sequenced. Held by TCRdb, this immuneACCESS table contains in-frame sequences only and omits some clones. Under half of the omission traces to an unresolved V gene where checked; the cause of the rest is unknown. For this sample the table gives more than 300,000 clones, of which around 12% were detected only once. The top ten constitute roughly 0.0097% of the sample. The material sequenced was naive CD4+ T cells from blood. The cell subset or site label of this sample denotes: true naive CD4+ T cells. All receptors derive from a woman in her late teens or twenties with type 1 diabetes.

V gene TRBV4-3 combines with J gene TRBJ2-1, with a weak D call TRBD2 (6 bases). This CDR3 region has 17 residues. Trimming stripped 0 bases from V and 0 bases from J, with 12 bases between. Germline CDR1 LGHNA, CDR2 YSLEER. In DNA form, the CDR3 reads TGCGCCAGCAGCCAAGATGGGGCGGGGAGCTCCTACAATGAGCAGTTCTTC. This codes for CASSQDGAGSSYNEQFF.

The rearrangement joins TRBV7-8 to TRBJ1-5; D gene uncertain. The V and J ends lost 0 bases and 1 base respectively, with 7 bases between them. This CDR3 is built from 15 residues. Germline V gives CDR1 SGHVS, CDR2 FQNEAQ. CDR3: CASSLARLSNQPQHF. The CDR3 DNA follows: TGTGCCAGCAGCTTAGCCCGTCTGAGCAATCAGCCCCAGCATTTT.

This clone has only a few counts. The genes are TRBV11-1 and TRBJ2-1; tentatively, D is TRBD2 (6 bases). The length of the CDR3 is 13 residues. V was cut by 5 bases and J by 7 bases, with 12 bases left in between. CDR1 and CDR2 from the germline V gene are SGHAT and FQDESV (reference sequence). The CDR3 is CASSAILANEQFF. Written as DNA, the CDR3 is TGTGCCAGCAGCGCAATTCTAGCGAATGAGCAGTTCTTC.

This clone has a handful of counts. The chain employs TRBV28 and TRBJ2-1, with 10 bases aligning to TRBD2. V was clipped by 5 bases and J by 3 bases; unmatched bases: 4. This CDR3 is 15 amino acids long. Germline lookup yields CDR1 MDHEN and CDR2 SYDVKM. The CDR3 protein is CASSPSGGLYNEQFF. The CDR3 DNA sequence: TGTGCCAGCAGTCCTAGCGGGGGACTCTACAATGAGCAGTTCTTC. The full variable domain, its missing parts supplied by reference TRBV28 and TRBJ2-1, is DVKVTQSSRYLVKRTGEKVFLECVQDMDHENMFWYRQDPGLGLRLIYFSYDVKMKEKGDIPEGYSVSREKKERFSLILESASTNQTSMYLCASSPSGGLYNEQFFGPGTRLTVL.

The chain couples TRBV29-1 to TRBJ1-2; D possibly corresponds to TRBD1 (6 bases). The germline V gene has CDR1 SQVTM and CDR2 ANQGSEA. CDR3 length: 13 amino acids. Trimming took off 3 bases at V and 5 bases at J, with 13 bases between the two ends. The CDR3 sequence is CSVDKGESYGYTF. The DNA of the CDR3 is TGCAGCGTTGATAAGGGGGAGTCGTATGGCTACACCTTC.

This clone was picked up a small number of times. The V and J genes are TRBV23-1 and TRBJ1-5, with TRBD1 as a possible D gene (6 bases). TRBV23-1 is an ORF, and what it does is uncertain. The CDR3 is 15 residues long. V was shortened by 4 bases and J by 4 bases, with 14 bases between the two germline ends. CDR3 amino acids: CASSLGRGCNQPQHF. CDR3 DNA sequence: TGCGCCAGCAGTCTAGGAAGGGGGTGTAATCAGCCCCAGCATTTT.

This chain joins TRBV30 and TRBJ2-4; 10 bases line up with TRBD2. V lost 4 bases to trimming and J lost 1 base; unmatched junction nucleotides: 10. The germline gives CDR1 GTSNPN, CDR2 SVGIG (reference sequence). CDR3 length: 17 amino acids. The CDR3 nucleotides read TGTGCCTGGAACCCCCTCCTAGCGGGAGATGCCAAAAACATTCAGTACTTC. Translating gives CAWNPLLAGDAKNIQYF.

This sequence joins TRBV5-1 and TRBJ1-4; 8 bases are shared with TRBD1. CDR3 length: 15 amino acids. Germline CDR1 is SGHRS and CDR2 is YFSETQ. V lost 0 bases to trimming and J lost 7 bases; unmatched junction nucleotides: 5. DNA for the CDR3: TGCGCCAGCAGCTTGGATGGACAGGGCTCTGAAAAACTGTTTTTT. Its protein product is CASSLDGQGSEKLFF.

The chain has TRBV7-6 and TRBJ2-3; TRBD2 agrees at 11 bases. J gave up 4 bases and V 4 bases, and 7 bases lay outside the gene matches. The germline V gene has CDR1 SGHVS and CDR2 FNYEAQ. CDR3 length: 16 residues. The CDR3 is CASSSVAGGLADTQYF. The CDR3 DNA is TGTGCCAGCAGCTCCGTAGCGGGGGGGTTAGCAGATACGCAGTATTTT.

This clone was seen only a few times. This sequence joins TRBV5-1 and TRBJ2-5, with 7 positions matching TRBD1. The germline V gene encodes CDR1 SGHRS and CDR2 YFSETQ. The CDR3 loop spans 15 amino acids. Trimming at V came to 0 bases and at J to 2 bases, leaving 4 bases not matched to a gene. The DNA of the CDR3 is TGCGCCAGCAGCTTGGAAGGGACAGCACAAGAGACCCAGTACTTC. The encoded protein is CASSLEGTAQETQYF.

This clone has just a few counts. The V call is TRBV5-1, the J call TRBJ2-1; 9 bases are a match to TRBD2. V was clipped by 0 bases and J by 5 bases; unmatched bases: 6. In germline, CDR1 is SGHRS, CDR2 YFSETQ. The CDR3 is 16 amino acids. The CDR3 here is CASSLEGGGANNEQFF. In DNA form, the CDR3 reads TGCGCCAGCAGCTTGGAGGGCGGGGGGGCCAACAATGAGCAGTTCTTC.

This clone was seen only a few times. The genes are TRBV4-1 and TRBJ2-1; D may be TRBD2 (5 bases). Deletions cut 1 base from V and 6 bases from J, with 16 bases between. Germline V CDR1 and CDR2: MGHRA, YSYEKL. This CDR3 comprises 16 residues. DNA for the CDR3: TGCGCCAGCAGCCAAGGCGGGTTTTTCGCGGGCAATGAGCAGTTCTTC. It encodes CASSQGGFFAGNEQFF.

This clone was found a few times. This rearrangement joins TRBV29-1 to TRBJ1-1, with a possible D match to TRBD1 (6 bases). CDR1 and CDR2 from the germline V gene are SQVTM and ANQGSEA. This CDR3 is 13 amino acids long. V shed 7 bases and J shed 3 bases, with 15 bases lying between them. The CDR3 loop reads CSARDTFDTEAFF. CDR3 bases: TGCAGCGCCCGGGACACCTTCGACACTGAAGCTTTCTTT.

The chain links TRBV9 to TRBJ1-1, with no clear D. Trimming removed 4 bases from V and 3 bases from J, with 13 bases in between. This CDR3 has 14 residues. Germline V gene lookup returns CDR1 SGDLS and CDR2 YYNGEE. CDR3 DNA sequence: TGTGCCAGCAGCCCTCGGAAGCGGGACACTGAAGCTTTCTTT. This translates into CASSPRKRDTEAFF.

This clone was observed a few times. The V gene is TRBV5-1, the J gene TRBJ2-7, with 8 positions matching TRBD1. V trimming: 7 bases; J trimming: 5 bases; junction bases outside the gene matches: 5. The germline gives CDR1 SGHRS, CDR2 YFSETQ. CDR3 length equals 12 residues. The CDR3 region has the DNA TGCGCCAGCGGACAGGGAAAGGACGAGCAGTACTTC. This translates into CASGQGKDEQYF.

CDR3 protein: CASPPGRVYNEQFF. Written as DNA, the CDR3 is TGTGCCAGCCCCCCGGGGAGGGTCTACAATGAGCAGTTCTTC. The rearrangement links TRBV28 to TRBJ2-1, with 7 bases fitting TRBD2. The CDR3 is 14 amino acids. V lost 8 bases and J lost 3; bases outside the gene matches: 7. Per the germline V gene, CDR1 is MDHEN and CDR2 is SYDVKM.